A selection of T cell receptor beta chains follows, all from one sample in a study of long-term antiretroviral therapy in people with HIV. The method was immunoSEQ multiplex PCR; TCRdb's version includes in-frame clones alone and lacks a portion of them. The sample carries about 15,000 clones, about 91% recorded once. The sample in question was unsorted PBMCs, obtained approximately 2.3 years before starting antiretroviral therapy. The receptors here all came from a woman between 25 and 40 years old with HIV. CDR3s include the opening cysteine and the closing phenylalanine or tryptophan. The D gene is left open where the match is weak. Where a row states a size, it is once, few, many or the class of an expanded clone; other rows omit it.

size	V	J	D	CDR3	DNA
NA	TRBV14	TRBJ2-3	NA	CASSHLGNTDTQYF	TGTGCCAGCAGCCACCTCGGCAACACAGATACGCAGTATTTT
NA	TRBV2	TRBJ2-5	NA	CASSEGDRGVETQYF	TGTGCCAGCAGTGAAGGCGACAGAGGCGTGGAGACCCAGTACTTC
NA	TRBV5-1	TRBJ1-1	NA	CASSITGATEAFF	TGCGCCAGCAGCATCACCGGGGCCACTGAAGCTTTCTTT
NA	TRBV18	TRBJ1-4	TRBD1	CASSPGTGAEKLFF	TGTGCCAGCTCACCAGGGACAGGGGCGGAAAAACTGTTTTTT
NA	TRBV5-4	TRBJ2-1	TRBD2	CASSLDAGGHTYNEQFF	TGTGCCAGCAGCTTGGATGCGGGGGGGCACACCTACAATGAGCAGTTCTTC
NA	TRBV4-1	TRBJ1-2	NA	CASSQVEDYGYTF	TGCGCCAGCAGCCAAGTTGAGGACTACGGCTACACCTTC
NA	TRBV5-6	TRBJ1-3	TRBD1	CASSSTGGTGNTIYF	TGTGCCAGCAGCTCGACAGGGGGAACGGGAAACACCATATATTTT
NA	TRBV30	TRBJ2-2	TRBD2	CAWSKERGRITGELFF	TGTGCCTGGAGTAAAGAGCGGGGGAGGATCACCGGGGAGCTGTTTTTT
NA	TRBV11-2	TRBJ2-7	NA	CASSGGGQPDYEQYF	TGTGCCAGCAGCGGGGGAGGACAGCCGGACTACGAGCAGTACTTC
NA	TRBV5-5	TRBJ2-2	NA	CASSRSGVNTGELFF	TGTGCCAGCAGCCGGTCAGGGGTCAACACCGGGGAGCTGTTTTTT
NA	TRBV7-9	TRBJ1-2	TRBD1	CASSSGQVKLLF	TGTGCCAGCAGCTCGGGACAGGTCAAGTTACTCTTC
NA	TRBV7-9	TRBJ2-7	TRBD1	CASSPTLLRGQGEQYF	TGTGCCAGCAGCCCCACCCTTCTTCGAGGACAGGGCGAGCAGTACTTC
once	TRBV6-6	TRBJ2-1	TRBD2	CASSTSGGNEQFF	TGTGCCAGTTCTACTAGCGGGGGAAATGAGCAGTTCTTC
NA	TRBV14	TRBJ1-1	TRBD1	CASSQEVLGQGMAFF	TGTGCCAGCAGCCAAGAAGTACTTGGACAGGGGATGGCTTTCTTT
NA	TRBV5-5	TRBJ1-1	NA	CASSLDAGNTEAFF	TGTGCCAGCAGCTTGGACGCAGGAAACACTGAAGCTTTCTTT
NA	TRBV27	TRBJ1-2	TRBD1	CASRPTPGRQGVWYGYTF	TGTGCCAGCAGACCTACCCCAGGGAGACAGGGTGTTTGGTATGGCTACACCTTC
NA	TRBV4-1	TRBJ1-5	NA	CASSQESGNQPQHF	TGCGCCAGCAGCCAAGAGAGTGGCAATCAGCCCCAGCATTTT
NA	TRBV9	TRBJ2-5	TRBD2	CASSVESGGAGAQYF	TGTGCCAGCAGCGTAGAGAGCGGGGGGGCCGGGGCCCAGTACTTC
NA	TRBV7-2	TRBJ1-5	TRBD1	CASRRGGGSNQPQHF	TGTGCCAGCAGGAGAGGGGGCGGGAGCAATCAGCCCCAGCATTTT
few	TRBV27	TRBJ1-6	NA	CASSGLDSPLHF	TGTGCCAGCAGTGGACTGGATTCACCCCTCCACTTT
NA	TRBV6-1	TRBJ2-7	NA	CASSDWTDTYEQYF	TGTGCCAGCAGTGACTGGACGGATACCTACGAGCAGTACTTC
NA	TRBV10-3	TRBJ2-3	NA	CAISESWEGTDTQYF	TGTGCCATCAGTGAGTCGTGGGAGGGCACAGATACGCAGTATTTT
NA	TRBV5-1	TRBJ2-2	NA	CASSSTGRNTGELFF	TGCGCCAGCAGCTCGACAGGCAGGAACACCGGGGAGCTGTTTTTT
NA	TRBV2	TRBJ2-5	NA	CASSESGRVGTQYF	TGTGCCAGCAGTGAATCAGGCAGGGTTGGGACCCAGTACTTC
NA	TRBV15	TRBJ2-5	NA	CATSRPGVDLETQYF	TGTGCCACCAGCAGGCCGGGTGTTGACCTAGAGACCCAGTACTTC
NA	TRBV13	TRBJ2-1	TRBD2	CASSLYAGGPYNEQFF	TGTGCCAGCAGCTTATATGCGGGGGGCCCTTACAATGAGCAGTTCTTC
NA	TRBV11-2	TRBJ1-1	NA	CASSLDPGAHTEAFF	TGTGCCAGCAGCTTAGACCCGGGGGCACACACTGAAGCTTTCTTT
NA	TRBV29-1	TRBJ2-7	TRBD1	CSVVIGTGWAYEQYF	TGCAGCGTTGTAATAGGGACAGGGTGGGCCTACGAGCAGTACTTC
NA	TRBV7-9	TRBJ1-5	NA	CASSPDQGKNQPQHF	TGTGCCAGCAGCCCAGACCAGGGCAAGAATCAGCCCCAGCATTTT
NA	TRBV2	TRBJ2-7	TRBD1	CASTRGTGNYEQYF	TGTGCCAGCACGCGTGGGACAGGGAACTACGAGCAGTACTTC
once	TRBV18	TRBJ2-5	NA	CASSPRHGPRETQYF	TGTGCCAGCTCACCCCGCCATGGGCCCCGGGAGACCCAGTACTTC
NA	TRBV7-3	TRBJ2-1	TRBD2	CASSSRGAGGLDEQFF	TGTGCCAGCAGCTCCCGGGGAGCGGGGGGGCTTGATGAGCAGTTCTTC
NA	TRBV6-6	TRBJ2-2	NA	CASSYSAPGELFF	TGTGCCAGCAGTTACTCAGCCCCCGGGGAGCTGTTTTTT
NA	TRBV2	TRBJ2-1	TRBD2	CAVRTSRSYNEQFF	TGTGCCGTTAGGACTAGCAGATCCTACAATGAGCAGTTCTTC
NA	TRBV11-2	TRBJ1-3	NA	CASSREGSSGNTIYF	TGTGCCAGCAGCCGTGAGGGTAGCTCTGGAAACACCATATATTTT
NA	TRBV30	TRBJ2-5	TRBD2	CAWSVVAGVGAQYF	TGTGCCTGGAGTGTAGTAGCGGGGGTCGGGGCCCAGTACTTC
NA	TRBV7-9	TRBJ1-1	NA	CASSLSPPGTEAFF	TGTGCCAGCAGCTTATCCCCCCCCGGGACTGAAGCTTTCTTT
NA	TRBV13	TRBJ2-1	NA	CASSFGVYNEQFF	TGTGCCAGCAGCTTCGGCGTCTACAATGAGCAGTTCTTC
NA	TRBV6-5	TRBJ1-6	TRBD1	CATGTGHSPLHF	TGTGCCACCGGGACAGGGCACTCACCCCTCCACTTT
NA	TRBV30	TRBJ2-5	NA	CAWSVMASRRETQYF	TGTGCCTGGAGTGTAATGGCTAGCAGACGGGAGACCCAGTACTTC
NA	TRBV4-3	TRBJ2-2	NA	CASSQGVQAGELFF	TGCGCCAGCAGCCAAGGGGTCCAAGCCGGGGAGCTGTTTTTT
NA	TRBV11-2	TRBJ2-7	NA	CASSLDHAATYEQYF	TGTGCCAGCAGCTTAGATCATGCAGCTACCTACGAGCAGTACTTC
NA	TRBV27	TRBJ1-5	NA	CASRDAATREPQHF	TGTGCCAGCAGAGATGCAGCGACTCGTGAGCCCCAGCATTTT